These 22 T cell receptor beta chains share one sample of origin, sequenced in a study of persistence of HIV-infected CD4 T cells. These TCRs' antigens remain unknown. This nonspecific control used anti-CD3/anti-CD28 bead stimulation of CD4+ T cells. CD4+ T cells upregulating both CD40 ligand and CD69 were sorted as responding cells. Sequencing used immunoSEQ version 4 in survey mode. TCRdb's table, derived via immunoSEQ multiplex PCR, lists solely in-frame clones and lacks some. The sample contains around 40,000 clones, roughly 90% of which appear only once. Source: CD4+ T cells sorted from PBMCs after roughly 20-hour stimulation, taken from a patient who received antiretroviral therapy. The source of these receptors is an adult man with HIV who was CMV-seropositive.

This clone was seen once. The chain is built from TRBV14 and TRBJ1-4; D ambiguous. CDR3 length: 14 residues. The germline gives CDR1 SGHDN, CDR2 FVKESK. V shed 2 bases and J shed 4 bases, with 8 bases lying between them. CDR3 protein: CASSQNTVNEKLFF. In DNA, the CDR3 is TGTGCCAGCAGCCAAAACACAGTTAATGAAAAACTGTTTTTT.

In this sample, this clone turned up a few times. The rearrangement joins TRBV5-1 to TRBJ2-7; unclear D gene. This CDR3 is 14 amino acids long. V was pared by 0 bases and J by 2 bases, with 9 bases between. The V gene's germline CDR1 is SGHRS and CDR2 YFSETQ. The CDR3 reads CASSLVVSPYEQYF. CDR3 DNA sequence: TGCGCCAGCAGCTTGGTAGTCAGCCCCTACGAGCAGTACTTC.

This chain uses TRBV28 with TRBJ1-5; TRBD1 matches 7 bases. CDR3 length: 15 amino acids. Germline V gene sequence: CDR1 MDHEN, CDR2 SYDVKM. The V and J ends lost 7 bases and 5 bases, in that order; junction bases with no gene match: 11. In nucleotides, the CDR3 is TGTGCCAGCAAAACCCCAGGGGGGATGTATCAGCCCCAGCATTTT. Its translation is CASKTPGGMYQPQHF.

This chain connects TRBV6-1 to TRBJ2-1; D unclear. This CDR3 is built from 15 residues. Germline assignment: CDR1 MNHNS and CDR2 SASEGT. Between the trimmed V and J ends, which lost 2 bases and 1 base, there was a span of 9 bases. In DNA, the CDR3 is TGTGCCAGCAGTGAAAAAACGAGGTCCTACAATGAGCAGTTCTTC. Amino acid sequence: CASSEKTRSYNEQFF.

J is TRBJ2-1 and V is TRBV1; the table's D call of TRBD2 was not tested on the DNA. TRBV1 is tagged as a pseudogene. This CDR3 comprises 15 residues. The CDR3 spells CTSSPSGVTYNEQFF. CDR3 DNA sequence: TGCACCAGCAGCCCCAGCGGGGTCACCTACAATGAGCAGTTCTTC.

The chain employs TRBV5-1 and TRBJ2-1; D might be TRBD1 (5 bases). The V gene's germline CDR1 is SGHRS and CDR2 YFSETQ. Trimming cost V 4 bases and J 2 bases, with 13 bases left between them. CDR3 size: 15 residues. As DNA, the CDR3 is TGCGCCAGCAGCCCGTTTAGACAGACCTACAATGAGCAGTTCTTC. As protein: CASSPFRQTYNEQFF.

The V and J genes are TRBV7-2 and TRBJ1-5; a weak D match, TRBD1 (6 bases). The CDR3 has 13 residues. V was shortened by 5 bases and J by 7 bases, with 12 bases between the two germline ends. The germline V gene encodes CDR1 SGHTA and CDR2 FQGNSA. CDR3 region: CASSDRTAQPQHF. The CDR3 nucleotides are TGTGCCAGCAGCGACAGGACGGCCCAGCCCCAGCATTTT.

V is TRBV2 and J is TRBJ2-7, with a tentative D call TRBD1 (6 bases). Between the trimmed V and J ends, which lost 4 bases and 10 bases, there was a span of 14 bases. The germline V gene encodes CDR1 SNHLY and CDR2 FYNNEI. The CDR3 extends over 12 amino acids. CDR3: CASSVGTSFQYF. DNA for the CDR3: TGTGCCAGCAGTGTGGGGACAAGTTTTCAGTACTTC.

This clone occurred a few times. CDR3 loop: CASSQSFGDSYQPQHF. CDR3 sequence (DNA): TGCGCCAGCAGCCAATCCTTTGGGGATTCCTATCAGCCCCAGCATTTT. V usage is TRBV4-1 and J usage is TRBJ1-5; D is unclear. CDR1 and CDR2 from the germline V gene are MGHRA and YSYEKL. This CDR3 contains 16 residues. V dropped 2 bases and J dropped 5 bases, with 16 bases sitting between them.

The chain is built from TRBV19 and TRBJ2-5, with 7 bases matching TRBD2. Germline values: CDR1 LNHDA, CDR2 SQIVND (reference sequence). The CDR3 spans 15 residues. The V and J ends lost 6 bases and 1 base, in that order; junction bases with no gene match: 8. As DNA, the CDR3 is TGTGCCAGTAGCGGGGGGTCCCTCATCCAAGAGACCCAGTACTTC. Translating gives CASSGGSLIQETQYF.

This clone was recorded once. J is TRBJ1-6 and V is TRBV19; D is possibly TRBD1 (6 bases). Trimming removed 6 bases at V and 7 bases at J, with 22 bases between. CDR1 is LNHDA and CDR2 is SQIVND in the germline V gene (reference sequence). The CDR3 extends over 17 amino acids. CDR3 coding DNA: TGTGCCAGTAGCCCGCTCCCCGGGGGCAGGGCGAATTCACCCCTCCACTTT. It translates to CASSPLPGGRANSPLHF.

The chain recombines TRBV18 with TRBJ1-1, with 8 bases lining up with TRBD1. The CDR3 consists of 13 residues. Trimming cost V 3 bases and J 4 bases; bases outside gene matches: 1. The germline CDR1 and CDR2 sequences are KGHSH and LQKENI. CDR3 protein: CASSPGQGTEAFF. DNA of the CDR3: TGTGCCAGCTCACCCGGACAGGGCACTGAAGCTTTCTTT.

The rearrangement links TRBV14 to TRBJ2-7, with D unresolved. Germline V lookup: CDR1 SGHDN, CDR2 FVKESK. CDR3 length: 11 residues. V was pared by 3 bases and J by 3 bases, with 3 bases between. The DNA for the CDR3 is TGTGCCAGCAGCCACAGCTACGAGCAGTACTTC. It yields the protein CASSHSYEQYF.

The rearrangement links TRBV18 to TRBJ2-3, with a tentative D call TRBD2 (6 bases). Germline V CDR1 and CDR2: KGHSH, LQKENI. The CDR3 has 15 residues. Trimming cost V 3 bases and J 2 bases, with 12 bases left between them. The CDR3 nucleotides read TGTGCCAGCTCACCGAAAGGACTATCCACAGATACGCAGTATTTT. Amino acids: CASSPKGLSTDTQYF.

J is TRBJ1-2 and V is TRBV10-3, with TRBD1 matching 8 bases. The junction had 5 bases not matched to a gene; V was cut back by 9 bases and J by 5 bases. This CDR3 is 12 amino acids long. Germline lookup yields CDR1 ENHRY and CDR2 SYGVKD. This CDR3 is CAIQGAGYGYTF. The CDR3 region has the DNA TGTGCCATTCAGGGGGCCGGTTATGGCTACACCTTC.

This clone has just one count. The V call is TRBV19, the J call TRBJ1-5; D unclear. Germline assignment: CDR1 LNHDA and CDR2 SQIVND (reference sequence). The V end lost 7 bases, the J end lost 0 bases, and 16 bases lay between the germline ends. This CDR3 contains 16 residues. The chain's CDR3 is CASKHLSVYSNQPQHF. The CDR3 region has the DNA TGTGCCAGTAAGCACCTTTCGGTATATAGCAATCAGCCCCAGCATTTT. Based on the CDR3 plus reference TRBV19 and TRBJ1-5, the full variable domain is DGGITQSPKYLFRKEGQNVTLSCEQNLNHDAMYWYRQDPGQGLRLIYYSQIVNDFQKGDIAEGYSVSREKKESFPLTVTSAQKNPTAFYLCASKHLSVYSNQPQHFGDGTRLSIL.

This chain links TRBV27 with TRBJ2-7; 11 bases match TRBD1. Looked up from germline, CDR1 is MNHEY and CDR2 is SMNVEV (reference sequence). This CDR3 comprises 16 residues. The V gene end was trimmed by 1 base and the J gene end by 5 bases; junction bases not matched to a gene: 7. CDR3 sequence reads: CASSLLGQGARNEQYF. CDR3 DNA: TGTGCCAGCAGTTTATTAGGACAGGGGGCTCGAAACGAGCAGTACTTC.

V is TRBV7-3 and J is TRBJ1-2, with 10 nucleotides matching TRBD1. V was pared by 6 bases and J by 6 bases, with 4 bases of the junction left unmatched. CDR1 is SGHTA, CDR2 FQGTGA, per germline. The CDR3 sequence is 13 residues long. In nucleotides, the CDR3 is TGTGCCAGCAGTTCCGGGACAGGGGATGGCTACACCTTC. It encodes CASSSGTGDGYTF.

V is TRBV12-5 and J is TRBJ2-1; a possible D gene is TRBD1 (6 bases). This CDR3 is built from 15 residues. Between the trimmed V and J ends, which lost 0 bases and 7 bases, there was a span of 13 bases. Germline V lookup: CDR1 LGHNT, CDR2 FRNRAP. The CDR3 reads CASGLVRTGRNEQFF. CDR3 sequence (DNA): TGTGCTAGTGGTTTGGTAAGAACAGGGCGTAATGAGCAGTTCTTC.

CDR3 coding DNA: TGTGCCAGCGAGCGGAATACTGGAAACACCATATATTTT. Its translation is CASERNTGNTIYF. This chain connects TRBV6-5 to TRBJ1-3, with D uncertain. Looked up from germline, CDR1 is MNHEY and CDR2 is SVGAGI. This CDR3 spans 13 amino acids. Trimming took 8 bases from V and 2 from J, leaving 10 bases between them.

V usage is TRBV5-5 and J usage is TRBJ2-7; 9 positions match TRBD2. This CDR3 contains 14 residues. CDR1 SGHKS and CDR2 YYEKEE come from the germline V gene (reference sequence). Trimming cost V 2 bases and J 3 bases; bases outside gene matches: 3. CDR3 region: CASSLAGGHYEQYF. As DNA, the CDR3 is TGTGCCAGCAGCTTAGCGGGGGGCCACTACGAGCAGTACTTC. The complete variable domain, with remaining parts taken from reference TRBV5-5 and TRBJ2-7, reads DAGVTQSPTHLIKTRGQQVTLRCSPISGHKSVSWYQQVLGQGPQFIFQYYEKEERGRGNFPDRFSARQFPNYSSELNVNALLLGDSALYLCASSLAGGHYEQYFGPGTRLTVT.

As regards this clone: The sample holds other DNA sequences that translate to the same CDR3. The rearrangement joins TRBV6-5 to TRBJ2-7; no definite D call. The CDR3 consists of 11 residues. Germline V gene data show CDR1 as MNHEY and CDR2 as SVGAGI. Trimming removed 2 bases from V and 3 bases from J, with 2 bases in between. The DNA for the CDR3 is TGTGCCAGCAGTTACCGCTACGAGCAGTACTTC. Encoded protein: CASSYRYEQYF.